This T cell receptor beta chain was profiled in a study of T cell repertoires in cytomegalovirus infection. Looking at the study overall: The authors relied on CMV epitopes, both recently identified HLA-C-restricted and well-studied HLA-B-restricted. Public TCR beta signatures were indicative of both CMV infection and a matching HLA type.

Study findings and constraints: Summed frequency of public TCR beta families distinguished CMV carriers with the relevant HLA. It was HLA-C-restricted CMV-specific TCR beta clonotypes that dominated the response ex vivo.

This clonotype was observed at least ten times. Its target is not known. TCRdb fed the reads into MiXCR, producing one record per CDR3 protein. Among more than 250,000 distinct CDR3 sequences listed, roughly 25% were seen once. Here the sequenced sample was cultured PBMCs, taken from culture after CMV antigen stimulation. The receptor was derived from a human donor in good health (CMV status not recorded). Some clones in this sample may be carry-over from other donors' samples.

The CDR3 coding sequence is TGTGCCAGCAGCTTAGTTCGGGACAGCCTTCGCACAGATACGCAGTATTTT. This encodes CASSLVRDSLRTDTQYF. The chain uses TRBV7-2 and TRBJ2-3, with 7 bases that match TRBD1. CDR3 length: 17 amino acids. The V and J ends lost 1 base and 1 base, in that order; junction bases with no gene match: 8. The germline V gene has CDR1 SGHTA and CDR2 FQGNSA.